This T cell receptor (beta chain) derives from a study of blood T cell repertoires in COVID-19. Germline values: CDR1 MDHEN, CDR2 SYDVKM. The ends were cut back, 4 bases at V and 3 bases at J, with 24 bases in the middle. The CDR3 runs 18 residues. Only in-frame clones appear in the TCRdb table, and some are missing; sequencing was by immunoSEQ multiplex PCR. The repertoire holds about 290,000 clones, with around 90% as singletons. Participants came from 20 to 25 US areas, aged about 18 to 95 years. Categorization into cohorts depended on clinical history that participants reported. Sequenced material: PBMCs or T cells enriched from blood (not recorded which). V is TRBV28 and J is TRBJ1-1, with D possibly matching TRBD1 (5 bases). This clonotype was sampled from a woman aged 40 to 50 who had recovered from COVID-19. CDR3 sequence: CASSSTGVMGGEDTEAFF. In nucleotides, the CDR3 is TGTGCCAGCAGTTCCACCGGGGTGATGGGGGGGGAAGACACTGAAGCTTTCTTT.